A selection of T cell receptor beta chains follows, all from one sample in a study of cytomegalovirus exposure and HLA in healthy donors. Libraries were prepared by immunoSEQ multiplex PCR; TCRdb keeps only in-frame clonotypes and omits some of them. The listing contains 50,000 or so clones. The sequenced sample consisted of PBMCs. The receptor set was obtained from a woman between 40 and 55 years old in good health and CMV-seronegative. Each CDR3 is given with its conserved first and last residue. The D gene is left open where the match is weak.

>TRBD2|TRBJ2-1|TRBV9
CASSRGTSPIF
TGTGCCAGCAGCCGGGGGACTAGTCCGATCTTC
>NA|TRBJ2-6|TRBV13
CASSYLQGDSGANVLTF
TGTGCCAGCAGCTATCTACAGGGAGACTCTGGGGCCAACGTCCTGACTTTC
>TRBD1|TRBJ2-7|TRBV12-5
CASGSLDRGAYEQYF
TGTGCTAGTGGTTCCTTGGACAGGGGGGCCTACGAGCAGTACTTC
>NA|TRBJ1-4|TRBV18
CASSPAAAVGEKLFF
TGTGCCAGCTCACCGGCCGCGGCAGTCGGGGAAAAACTGTTTTTT
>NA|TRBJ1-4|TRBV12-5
CASGFPGLSCEKLFF
TGTGCTAGTGGTTTTCCGGGACTCAGTTGTGAAAAACTGTTTTTT
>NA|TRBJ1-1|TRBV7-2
CASSPRGGGMNTEAFF
TGTGCCAGCAGCCCCCGTGGGGGAGGGATGAACACTGAAGCTTTCTTT
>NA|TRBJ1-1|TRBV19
CASSPGDKRNTEDFF
TGTGCCAGTAGCCCAGGGGACAAGAGGAACACTGAAGATTTCTTT
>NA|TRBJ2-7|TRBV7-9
CASSLGADLYEQYF
TGTGCCAGCAGCTTAGGAGCGGACCTCTACGAGCAGTACTTC
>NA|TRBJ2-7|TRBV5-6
CASRFQGHEQYF
TGTGCCAGCAGATTTCAGGGTCACGAGCAGTACTTC
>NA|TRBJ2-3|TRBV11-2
CASRTRGPTDTQYF
TGTGCCAGCAGGACTAGGGGCCCCACAGATACGCAGTATTTT
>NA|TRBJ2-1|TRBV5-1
CASSLRGPGSSYNEQFF
TGCGCCAGCAGCTTGAGGGGACCCGGGAGCTCCTACAATGAGCAGTTCTTC
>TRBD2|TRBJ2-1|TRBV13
CASSTASGRAYNEQFF
TGTGCCAGCAGCACGGCTAGCGGGAGGGCATACAATGAGCAGTTCTTC
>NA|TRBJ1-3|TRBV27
CASTRGGGTHVGNTIYF
TGTGCCAGCACCCGTGGGGGGGGGACGCACGTCGGAAACACCATATATTTT
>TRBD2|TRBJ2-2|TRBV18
CASSPPGTSGSTGELFF
TGTGCCAGCTCACCGCCTGGGACTAGCGGGAGCACCGGGGAGCTGTTTTTT
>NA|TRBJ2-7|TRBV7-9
CASSLAVLGQNYEQYF
TGTGCCAGCAGCTTAGCGGTTCTCGGACAGAACTACGAGCAGTACTTC
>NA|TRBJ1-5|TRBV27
CASSSGFDQPQHF
TGTGCCAGCAGTTCAGGGTTTGATCAGCCCCAGCATTTT
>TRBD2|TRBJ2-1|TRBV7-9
CASSLIAGGRNEQFF
TGTGCCAGCAGCTTAATCGCGGGGGGGCGGAATGAGCAGTTCTTC
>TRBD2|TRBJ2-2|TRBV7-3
CASSLGLASGTGELFF
TGTGCCAGCAGCTTAGGACTAGCCTCGGGCACCGGGGAGCTGTTTTTT
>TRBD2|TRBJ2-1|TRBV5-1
CASSLEGGGASYNEQFF
TGCGCCAGCAGCTTGGAGGGCGGGGGGGCCTCCTACAATGAGCAGTTCTTC
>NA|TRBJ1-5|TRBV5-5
CASSLTPRGENQPQHF
TGTGCCAGCAGCTTGACCCCCAGGGGCGAAAATCAGCCCCAGCATTTT
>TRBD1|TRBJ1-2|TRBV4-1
CASSQDHGQDRGYTF
TGCGCCAGCAGCCAAGATCATGGACAGGATCGAGGCTACACCTTC
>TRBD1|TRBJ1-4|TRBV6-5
CASSYVGTGGREKLFF
TGTGCCAGCAGTTACGTAGGGACAGGGGGACGTGAAAAACTGTTTTTT
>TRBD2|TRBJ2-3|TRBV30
CAWKFGLAGAGWGTDTQYF
TGTGCCTGGAAGTTTGGACTAGCGGGAGCCGGGTGGGGCACAGATACGCAGTATTTT